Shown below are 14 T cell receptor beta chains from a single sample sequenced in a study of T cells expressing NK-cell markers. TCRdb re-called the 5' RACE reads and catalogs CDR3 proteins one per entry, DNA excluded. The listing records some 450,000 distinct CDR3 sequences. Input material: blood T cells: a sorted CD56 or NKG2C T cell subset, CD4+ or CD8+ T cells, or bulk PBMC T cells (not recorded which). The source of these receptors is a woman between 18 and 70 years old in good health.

CDR3 residues: CATSDPAGGTYEQYF. The chain links TRBV24-1 to TRBJ2-7; TCRdb returns TRBD2, unconfirmable since there is no DNA. The germline V gene has CDR1 KGHDR and CDR2 SFDVKD. The length of the CDR3 is 15 residues.

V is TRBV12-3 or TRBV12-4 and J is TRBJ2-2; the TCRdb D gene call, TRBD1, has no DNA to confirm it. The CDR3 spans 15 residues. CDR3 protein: CASRAGTTNTGELFF.

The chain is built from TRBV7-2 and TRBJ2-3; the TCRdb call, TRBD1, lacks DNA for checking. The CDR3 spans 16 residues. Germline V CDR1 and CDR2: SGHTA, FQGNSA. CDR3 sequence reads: CASRPRAGGSADTQYF.

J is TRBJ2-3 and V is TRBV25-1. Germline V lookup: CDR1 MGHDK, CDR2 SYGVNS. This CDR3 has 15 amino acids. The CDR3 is CASSEYGPSTDTQYF.

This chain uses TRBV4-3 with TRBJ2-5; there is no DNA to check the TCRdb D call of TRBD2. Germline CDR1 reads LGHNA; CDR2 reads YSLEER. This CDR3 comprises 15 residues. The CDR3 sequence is CASSQDEDSQETQYF.

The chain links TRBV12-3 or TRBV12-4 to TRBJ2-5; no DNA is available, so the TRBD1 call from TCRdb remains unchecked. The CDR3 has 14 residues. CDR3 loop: CASRHTGNRETQYF.

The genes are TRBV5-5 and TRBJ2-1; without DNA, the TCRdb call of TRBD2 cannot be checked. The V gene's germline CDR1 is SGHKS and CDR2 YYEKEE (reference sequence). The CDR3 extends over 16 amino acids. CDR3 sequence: CASSFFLAGAWNEQFF.

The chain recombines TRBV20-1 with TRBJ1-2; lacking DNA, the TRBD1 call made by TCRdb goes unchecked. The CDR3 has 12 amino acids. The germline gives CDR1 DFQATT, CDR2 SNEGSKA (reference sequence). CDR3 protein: CSARQGSYGYTF.

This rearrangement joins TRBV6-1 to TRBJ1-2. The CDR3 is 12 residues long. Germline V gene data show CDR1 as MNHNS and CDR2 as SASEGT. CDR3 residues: CASSEVVFGYTF.

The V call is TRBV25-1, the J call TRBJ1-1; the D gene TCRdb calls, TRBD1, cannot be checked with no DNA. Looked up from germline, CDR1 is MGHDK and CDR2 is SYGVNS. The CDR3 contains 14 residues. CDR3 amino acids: CASSGGQQNTEAFF.

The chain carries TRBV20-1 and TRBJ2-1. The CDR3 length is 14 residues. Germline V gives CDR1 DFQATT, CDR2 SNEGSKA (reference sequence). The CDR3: CSARTLAAYNEQFF.

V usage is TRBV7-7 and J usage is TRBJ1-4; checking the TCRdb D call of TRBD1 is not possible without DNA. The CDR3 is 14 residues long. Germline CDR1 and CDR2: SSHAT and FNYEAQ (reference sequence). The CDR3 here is CASSLGPWGEKLFF.

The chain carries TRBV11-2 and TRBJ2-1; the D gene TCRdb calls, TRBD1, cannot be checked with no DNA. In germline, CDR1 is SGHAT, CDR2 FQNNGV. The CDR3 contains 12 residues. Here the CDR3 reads CASSSLPDEQFF.

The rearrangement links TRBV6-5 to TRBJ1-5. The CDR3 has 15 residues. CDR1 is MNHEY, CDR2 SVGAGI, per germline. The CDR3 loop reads CASSYSPGSNQPQHF.